This T cell receptor beta chain was observed in a study of tumor and adjacent non-tumor tissue in lung cancer. Study-level information: About 4.17 million productive TCRbeta reads were obtained per sample on average.

In this sample, this clonotype turned up a few times. A read error may produce the germline difference seen at one junction end. The library came from three nested PCR rounds adapted from ARM-PCR protocols. TCRdb used MiXCR to reprocess the multiplex PCR reads, holding one entry per CDR3 protein. This repertoire shows 130,000 or so distinct CDR3 sequences, 66% found once; its top ten account for over 10%. This sample's RNA came from whole unsorted tissue. This TCR was recovered from a man aged 25-40 years with non-small cell lung cancer. The sample consisted of lung tumor tissue.

The chain's CDR3 is CATSEWTARNSPLHF. CDR3 sequence (DNA): TGTGCCACCAGTGAATGGACAGCGAGAAATTCACCCCTCCACTTT. V gene TRBV25-1 combines with J gene TRBJ1-6; D is perhaps TRBD1 (6 bases). Germline CDR1 MGHDK, CDR2 SYGVNS. The length of the CDR3 is 15 residues.